The clone carrying this T cell receptor beta chain was counted between two and nine times. The data derive from a study of identical twins. There were only healthy Caucasians among the donors. Trimming stripped 3 bases from V and 3 bases from J, with 12 bases between. Germline CDR1 KGHSH, CDR2 LQKENI. This CDR3 is built from 14 residues. Using its own MiXCR run on the 5' RACE reads, TCRdb lists one record per CDR3 protein. The table shows over 600,000 distinct CDR3 sequences, with less than 25% occurring only once. These data were also reused for a study on T cells expressing NK-cell markers.

Sequencing was done on a sample of PBMCs. The source is a woman aged 18-35 years in good health. This chain links TRBV18 with TRBJ2-7, with D possibly being TRBD2 (5 bases). The DNA for the CDR3 is TGTGCCAGCTCACCTGGGCCAGGACTCTACGAGCAGTACTTC. Amino acid sequence: CASSPGPGLYEQYF.